These 17 T cell receptor beta chains share one sample of origin, sequenced in a study of a mutant IDH1 vaccine in newly diagnosed glioma. Time point given: week 23, last vaccination. With topical imiquimod, each dose of the vaccine consisted of 300 ug of mutant IDH1 20-mer peptide. These TCRs' antigens remain unknown. Repertoires were generated with immunoSEQ multiplex PCR, while TCRdb's copy carries only in-frame clones and drops some. The repertoire holds some 20,000 clones, roughly four fifths seen once, with roughly an eighth in the top ten. Here the sequenced sample was PBMCs, taken from a glioma patient whose treatment included an IDH1 peptide vaccine. These TCRs come from a man aged 30 to 39 with glioma.

This chain connects TRBV5-1 to TRBJ1-3, with a possible D match to TRBD1 (5 bases). The length of the CDR3 is 13 residues. Trimming cost V 0 bases and J 8 bases, with 9 bases left between them. Germline assignment: CDR1 SGHRS and CDR2 YFSETQ. The CDR3 DNA is TGCGCCAGCAGCTTGGACAGGCTGGACACCATATATTTT. Translated, it gives CASSLDRLDTIYF.

This clone was counted a single time. The rearrangement joins TRBV27 to TRBJ2-7; TRBD1 matches at 8 bases. Germline V lookup: CDR1 MNHEY, CDR2 SMNVEV (reference sequence). The CDR3 length is 15 residues. V lost 3 bases and J lost 0; bases outside the gene matches: 4. The DNA for the CDR3 is TGTGCCAGCAGTTTCCGGACAGGGAGCTCCTACGAGCAGTACTTC. As protein: CASSFRTGSSYEQYF.

The V and J genes are TRBV5-1 and TRBJ1-2; no definite D call. Germline-derived CDR1 and CDR2 are SGHRS and YFSETQ. CDR3 length: 14 residues. V dropped 2 bases and J dropped 6 bases, with 14 bases sitting between them. The DNA of the CDR3 is TGCGCCAGCAGCTTAGCGACGGCGAACAATGGCTACACCTTC. Its protein product is CASSLATANNGYTF.

CDR3 region: CASVDRAGTGELFF. Here the CDR3 DNA reads TGTGCCAGTGTCGACAGGGCGGGCACCGGGGAGCTGTTTTTT. This sequence joins TRBV19 and TRBJ2-2; 7 bases are a match to TRBD1. The CDR3 totals 14 residues. CDR1 and CDR2 from the germline V gene are LNHDA and SQIVND (reference sequence). V trimming: 8 bases; J trimming: 4 bases; junction bases outside the gene matches: 7.

In this sample, this clone turned up a few times. The J gene is TRBJ2-2, the V gene TRBV2; D unresolved. CDR3 length equals 13 residues. Deletions cut 6 bases from V and 0 bases from J, with 5 bases between. Per germline, CDR1 SNHLY and CDR2 FYNNEI. CDR3 in DNA: TGTGCCAGCAGACATTCGAACACCGGGGAGCTGTTTTTT. It yields the protein CASRHSNTGELFF. The complete variable domain, with remaining parts taken from reference TRBV2 and TRBJ2-2, reads EPEVTQTPSHQVTQMGQEVILRCVPISNHLYFYWYRQILGQKVEFLVSFYNNEISEKSEIFDDQFSVERPDGSNFTLKIRSTKLEDSAMYFCASRHSNTGELFFGEGSRLTVL.

The chain carries TRBV4-1 and TRBJ2-1; TRBD2 aligns across 10 bases. Germline V gene lookup returns CDR1 MGHRA and CDR2 YSYEKL. The CDR3 runs 18 residues. After removal of 5 bases from V and 0 bases from J, the junction contained 10 bases not matched to a gene. This CDR3 is CASSLLAGGISSYNEQFF. The CDR3 nucleotides are TGCGCCAGCAGCTTATTAGCGGGAGGAATAAGCTCCTACAATGAGCAGTTCTTC.

V gene TRBV11-2 combines with J gene TRBJ2-5, with D maybe TRBD1 (5 bases). This CDR3 is built from 15 residues. In germline, CDR1 is SGHAT, CDR2 FQNNGV. Trimming pared 5 bases from V and 0 bases from J, leaving 13 bases between. CDR3: CASSTPRGYQETQYF. The DNA for the CDR3 is TGTGCCAGCAGCACCCCTAGGGGATACCAAGAGACCCAGTACTTC.

This clone was seen only a few times. V usage is TRBV2 and J usage is TRBJ1-5, with D maybe TRBD1 (5 bases). This CDR3 is 13 amino acids long. V lost 8 bases and J 7 bases, leaving 15 bases between the germline ends. Per the germline V gene, CDR1 is SNHLY and CDR2 is FYNNEI. The chain's CDR3 is CASSQGTWQPQHF. The CDR3 DNA follows: TGTGCCAGCTCTCAGGGAACCTGGCAGCCCCAGCATTTT.

V gene TRBV5-1 combines with J gene TRBJ2-5; D gene uncertain. V was trimmed by 5 bases and J by 0 bases, leaving 5 bases between them. Germline lookup yields CDR1 SGHRS and CDR2 YFSETQ. The CDR3 is made up of 12 amino acids. The CDR3 loop reads CASSQYQETQYF. The CDR3 DNA follows: TGCGCCAGCAGTCAGTACCAAGAGACCCAGTACTTC.

The J gene is TRBJ2-3, the V gene TRBV10-3, with 7 bases aligning to TRBD2. CDR3 length: 15 residues. J was trimmed by 4 bases and V by 4 bases; bases with no gene match: 8. CDR1 and CDR2 from the germline V gene are ENHRY and SYGVKD. The CDR3 region is CAISVFGGIADTQYF. The CDR3 DNA follows: TGTGCCATCAGTGTGTTCGGGGGGATCGCAGATACGCAGTATTTT.

This chain links TRBV27 with TRBJ2-6, with a possible D match to TRBD2 (5 bases). From germline, CDR1 is MNHEY and CDR2 SMNVEV (reference sequence). Trimming shortened V by 5 bases and J by 0 bases, and 17 bases separated the two germline ends. The length of the CDR3 is 18 residues. CDR3 in amino acids: CASSPARGATSGANVLTF. The CDR3 DNA reads as TGTGCCAGCAGTCCCGCCCGGGGAGCCACCTCTGGGGCCAACGTCCTGACTTTC. Together with reference TRBV27 and TRBJ2-6, the CDR3 gives the full variable domain: EAQVTQNPRYLITVTGKKLTVTCSQNMNHEYMSWYRQDPGLGLRQIYYSMNVEVTDKGDVPEGYKVSRKEKRNFPLILESPSPNQTSLYFCASSPARGATSGANVLTFGAGSRLTVL.

The chain links TRBV18 to TRBJ2-7; 7 nucleotides line up with TRBD2. The CDR3 totals 18 residues. From germline, CDR1 is KGHSH and CDR2 LQKENI. J lost 0 bases, V lost 3 bases, and 14 bases had no gene match. The CDR3 DNA reads TGTGCCAGCTCACCCCCGAGGGGTAGGGGCGGGAGCTCCTACGAGCAGTACTTC. It translates to CASSPPRGRGGSSYEQYF.

V is TRBV4-1 and J is TRBJ2-3; TRBD1 matches at 7 bases. Germline CDR1 and CDR2: MGHRA and YSYEKL. V was pared by 1 base and J by 0 bases, with 1 base of the junction left unmatched. This CDR3 is built from 15 residues. Written as DNA, the CDR3 is TGCGCCAGCAGCCAAGCAGGGGGTAGCACAGATACGCAGTATTTT. The encoded protein is CASSQAGGSTDTQYF.

The DNA of the CDR3 is TGCGCCAGCAGCCCCGGGCTAGCGGGGGCACAAGAGACCCAGTACTTC. It is translated as CASSPGLAGAQETQYF. The rearrangement uses TRBV5-1 and TRBJ2-5; 10 nucleotides line up with TRBD2. With 4 bases clipped from V and 2 bases from J, the junction kept 8 bases outside the gene matches. CDR3 length: 16 residues. Germline lookup yields CDR1 SGHRS and CDR2 YFSETQ.

The chain has TRBV6-5 and TRBJ2-7, with 9 bases aligning to TRBD1. The junction had 6 bases not matched to a gene; V was cut back by 2 bases and J by 1 base. Germline CDR1 and CDR2: MNHEY and SVGAGI. The length of the CDR3 is 16 residues. The CDR3 is CASSYGTGPISYEQYF. As DNA, the CDR3 is TGTGCCAGCAGTTACGGGACAGGGCCGATATCCTACGAGCAGTACTTC.

In the case of this clone: A far larger clone is only one base removed, so a read error is likely. The chain links TRBV27 to TRBJ1-1; D call uncertain. Trimming removed 4 bases at V and 6 bases at J, with 6 bases between. Germline lookup yields CDR1 MNHEY and CDR2 SMNVEV (reference sequence). The CDR3 loop spans 11 amino acids. The CDR3: CASSYSSEAFF. CDR3 nucleotides: TGTGCCAGCAGTTACTCTTCTGAAGCTTTCTTT.

V usage is TRBV6-6 and J usage is TRBJ1-2; possible D gene TRBD1, 5 bases. The CDR3 extends over 11 amino acids. The V end was cut by 6 bases, the J end by 6 bases, with 8 bases between. Germline-derived CDR1 and CDR2 are MNHNY and SVGAGI (reference sequence). CDR3 loop: CASSLRDGYTF. CDR3 sequence (DNA): TGTGCCAGCAGCCTCAGGGATGGCTACACCTTC.